Listed here is a single TCR beta chain. The data belong to a study of blood T cell repertoires in COVID-19. The overall study: Some COVID-19 samples were acute and others convalescent; all came from the United States, Italy and Spain. T cells, B-cell-depleted T cells, or PBMCs provided the cDNA or gDNA that served as material.

CDR3 size: 16 residues. Trimming cost V 0 bases and J 7 bases, with 16 bases left between them. In germline, CDR1 is LNHDA, CDR2 SQIVND (reference sequence). In the source study's methods: Reference gene primers were amplified, and this amplification served to estimate nucleated cell counts. Clones were sequenced by immunoSEQ multiplex PCR, and TCRdb holds only the in-frame ones, with some missing. V and J calls and clone size come straight from that table; D and trimming were deduced from the DNA. The sample consists of some 140,000 clones, about 77% of them appearing once. The sequencing sample was made of peripheral blood. This chain links TRBV19 with TRBJ2-1; no clear D gene. This clonotype was sampled from a man aged 80 or over with acute or convalescent COVID-19. The CDR3 DNA follows: TGTGCCAGTAGTATAGAGGTAGCCGTCCGCTCTAATGAGCAGTTCTTC. It codes for CASSIEVAVRSNEQFF.